The next 8 T cell receptor beta chains were all read from a single sample in a study of T-cell memory formation after mild COVID-19 (dated by TCRdb to about 2021). The library relied on 5' RACE. The sequencer listed for this sample is Illumina NovaSeq 6000. In-frame beta chains were kept once TCRdb had trimmed the public reads at Q25 with fastp and called clones with MiXCR. Records with the same CDR3 protein are collapsed into one entry carrying the most frequent genes and DNA. The sample table records about 340,000 distinct CDR3 sequences; 10% to 15% of these occur just once. 20% to 25% of the sample lies in the top ten. Sequenced: PBMCs or a T cell subset sorted from them (not recorded which). Receptors were obtained from a man between 18 and 35 years old who had mild COVID-19 (a few samples of this study predate the infection). The sample titles of this study are shuffled in the database, so cell type and time point are left out; the donor was told from shared clones.

This clonotype was seen repeatedly, ten times or more. This sequence joins TRBV28 and TRBJ1-3; 8 nucleotides match TRBD1. Looked up from germline, CDR1 is MDHEN and CDR2 is SYDVKM. V trimming: 5 bases; J trimming: 4 bases; junction bases outside the gene matches: 16. The CDR3 is 18 residues long. The CDR3 bases are TGTGCCAGCAGTCCGTCGGGGCAGGGGGCGAATATCGGAAACACCATATATTTT. Translated, it gives CASSPSGQGANIGNTIYF.

The rearrangement joins TRBV7-9 to TRBJ2-2; D might be TRBD2 (6 bases). The germline V gene has CDR1 SEHNR and CDR2 FQNEAQ (reference sequence). Trimming left V 4 bases short and J 2 bases short, with 17 bases between. CDR3 length equals 17 residues. The CDR3 nucleotides read TGTGCCAGCAGCTCTTCGCGGCGGGACGTCAACACCGGGGAGCTGTTTTTT. Translated: CASSSSRRDVNTGELFF.

This clonotype has more than one count but fewer than ten. The chain is built from TRBV4-1 and TRBJ1-1; D call uncertain. The ends were cut back, 0 bases at V and 0 bases at J, with 20 bases in the middle. This CDR3 is 19 amino acids long. CDR1 and CDR2 from the germline V gene are MGHRA and YSYEKL. CDR3 nucleotides: TGCGCCAGCAGCCAAGATTCCGGCCTAACGGAGGCAGTGAACACTGAAGCTTTCTTT. Encoded protein: CASSQDSGLTEAVNTEAFF.

This clonotype was seen ten or more times. This sequence joins TRBV4-3 and TRBJ2-3; 13 bases fit TRBD2. The CDR3 has 16 amino acids. Germline V gene lookup returns CDR1 LGHNA and CDR2 YSLEER. Trimming at V came to 4 bases and at J to 4 bases, leaving 5 bases not matched to a gene. The CDR3 DNA is TGCGCCAGCAGCCCCGAACTAGCGGGGGGGCCAGATACGCAGTATTTT. Translating gives CASSPELAGGPDTQYF.

The chain has TRBV5-1 and TRBJ1-3; TRBD1 agrees at 9 bases. Per germline, CDR1 SGHRS and CDR2 YFSETQ. The CDR3 runs to 16 residues. The ends lost 0 bases at V and 7 bases at J; junction bases unmatched: 8. The CDR3 coding sequence is TGCGCCAGCAGCTTGGGTGACGGGACAGGGTCTAACACCATATATTTT. It is translated as CASSLGDGTGSNTIYF. The full variable domain, rest sourced from reference TRBV5-1 and TRBJ1-3, is KAGVTQTPRYLIKTRGQQVTLSCSPISGHRSVSWYQQTPGQGLQFLFEYFSETQRNKGNFPGRFSGRQFSNSRSEMNVSTLELGDSALYLCASSLGDGTGSNTIYFGEGSWLTVV.

This clonotype came up many times. The V and J genes are TRBV6-2 or TRBV6-3 and TRBJ2-7; tentatively, D is TRBD1 (5 bases). The CDR3 totals 15 residues. Germline CDR1 is MNHEY and CDR2 is SVGEGT. V lost 6 bases and J lost 2, with 17 bases in between. The CDR3 DNA follows: TGTGCCAGCAGCTTTCAGGATGGGGCTACCTACGAGCAGTACGTC. It is translated as CASSFQDGATYEQYV.

This clonotype was observed a handful of times. V is TRBV7-3 and J is TRBJ1-2, with D perhaps TRBD1 (5 bases). Trimming took off 2 bases at V and 2 bases at J, with 9 bases between the two ends. CDR3 length: 14 amino acids. Per the germline V gene, CDR1 is SGHTA and CDR2 is FQGTGA. The CDR3 here is CASSLDGHNYGYTF. The CDR3 region has the DNA TGTGCCAGCAGCTTAGACGGACACAACTATGGCTACACCTTC.

The chain recombines TRBV6-1 with TRBJ2-1; 7 positions match TRBD2. The CDR3 extends over 14 amino acids. The V segment lost 2 bases and the J segment 9 bases; nucleotides outside the gene matches: 7. Germline CDR1 is MNHNS and CDR2 is SASEGT. The CDR3 sequence: CASSELAGRSEQFF. The CDR3 nucleotides are TGTGCCAGCAGTGAATTAGCGGGTCGGAGTGAGCAGTTCTTC.